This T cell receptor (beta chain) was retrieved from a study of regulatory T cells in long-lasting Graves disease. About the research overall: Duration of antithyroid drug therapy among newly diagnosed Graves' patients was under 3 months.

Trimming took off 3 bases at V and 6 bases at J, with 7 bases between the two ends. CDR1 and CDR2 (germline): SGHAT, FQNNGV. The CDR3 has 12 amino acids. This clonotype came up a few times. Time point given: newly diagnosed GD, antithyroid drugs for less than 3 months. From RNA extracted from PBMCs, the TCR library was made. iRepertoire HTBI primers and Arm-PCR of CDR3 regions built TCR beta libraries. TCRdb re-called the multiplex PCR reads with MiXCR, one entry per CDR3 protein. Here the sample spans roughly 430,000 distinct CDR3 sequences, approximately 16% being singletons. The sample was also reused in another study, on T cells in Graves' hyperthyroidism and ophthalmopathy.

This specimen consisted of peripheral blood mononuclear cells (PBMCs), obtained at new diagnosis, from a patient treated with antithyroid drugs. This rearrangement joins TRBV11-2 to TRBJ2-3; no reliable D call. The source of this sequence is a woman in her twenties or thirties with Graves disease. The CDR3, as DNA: TGTGCCAGCAGCTTGGAGATCGATACGCAGTATTTT. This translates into CASSLEIDTQYF.